This TCR beta chain is from a study of OX40 agonist ivuxolimab in advanced cancers. Regarding the study as a whole: CD8+ T cells averaged more expanded clones than CD4+.

Samples were taken at baseline and on day 1 of cycles 4 and 7. Some clones are missing from TCRdb's copy, which holds only in-frame ones; the method was immunoSEQ multiplex PCR. The sample records about 72,000 clones, 89% being singletons. CDR3 size: 15 residues. After removal of 3 bases from V and 1 base from J, the junction contained 2 bases not matched to a gene. Germline lookup yields CDR1 SGDLS and CDR2 YYNGEE. Turning to this clone: Antigen specificity is unknown.

Here the sequenced sample was CD4+ or CD8+ T cells sorted from blood, taken in a trial of the OX40 agonist ivuxolimab. The chain joins TRBV9 to TRBJ2-2; TRBD1 matches 8 bases. The clonotype comes from an adult with an advanced solid tumor such as melanoma, head and neck, liver or kidney cancer. CDR3 protein: CASSGGTGNTGELFF. CDR3 nucleotide sequence: TGTGCCAGCAGCGGTGGGACAGGGAACACCGGGGAGCTGTTTTTT.